This T cell receptor (beta chain) was recovered during a study of regulatory T cells in long-lasting Graves disease. Study-wide findings and caveats: Persistent Graves' patients showed reduced TCR diversity versus newly diagnosed patients.

The sample's time point: newly diagnosed GD, antithyroid drugs for less than 3 months. PBMC-derived RNA was used for the TCR library. The V end lost 3 bases, the J end lost 8 bases, and 16 bases lay between the germline ends. The CDR3 is 13 amino acids. Per the germline V gene, CDR1 is DFQATT and CDR2 is SNEGSKA (reference sequence). Investigators prepared the TCR beta libraries by applying iRepertoire HTBI primers and Arm-PCR of CDR3 regions. MiXCR was run by TCRdb on the multiplex PCR reads, yielding one entry per CDR3 protein. The sample has some 450,000 distinct CDR3 sequences, about 17% seen once. This clonotype was counted only a few times. Antigen unknown. A further study also used this sample, focusing on T cells in Graves' hyperthyroidism and ophthalmopathy.

The input for sequencing was peripheral blood mononuclear cells (PBMCs), taken at new diagnosis, from a patient treated with antithyroid drugs. The chain is built from TRBV20-1 and TRBJ1-2, with unresolved D. This sequence was found in a woman aged 25 to 39 with Graves disease. The CDR3 loop is CSARDSISGGYTF. As DNA, the CDR3 is TGCAGTGCTAGGGACTCCATTAGCGGAGGCTACACCTTC.